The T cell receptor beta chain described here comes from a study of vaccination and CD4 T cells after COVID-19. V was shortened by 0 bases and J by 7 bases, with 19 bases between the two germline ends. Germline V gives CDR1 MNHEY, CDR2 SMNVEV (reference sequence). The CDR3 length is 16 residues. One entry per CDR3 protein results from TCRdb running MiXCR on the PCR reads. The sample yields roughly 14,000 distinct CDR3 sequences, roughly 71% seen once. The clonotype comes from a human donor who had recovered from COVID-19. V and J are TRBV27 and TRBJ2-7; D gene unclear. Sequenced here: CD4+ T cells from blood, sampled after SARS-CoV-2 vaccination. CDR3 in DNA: TGTGCCAGCAGTTTATCACCGTCGCTAATGGCTTTTGAGCAGTACTTC. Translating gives CASSLSPSLMAFEQYF.